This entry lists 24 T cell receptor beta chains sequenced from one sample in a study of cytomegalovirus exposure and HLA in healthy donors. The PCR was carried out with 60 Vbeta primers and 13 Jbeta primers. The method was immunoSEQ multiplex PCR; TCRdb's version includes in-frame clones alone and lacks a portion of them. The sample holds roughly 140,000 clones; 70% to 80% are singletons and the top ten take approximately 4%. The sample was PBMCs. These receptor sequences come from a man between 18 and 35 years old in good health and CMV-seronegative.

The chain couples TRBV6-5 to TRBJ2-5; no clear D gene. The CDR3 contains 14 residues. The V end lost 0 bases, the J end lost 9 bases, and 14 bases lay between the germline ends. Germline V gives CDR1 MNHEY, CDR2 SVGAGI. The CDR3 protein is CASSYSTGSLAQYF. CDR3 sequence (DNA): TGTGCCAGCAGTTACTCGACCGGTAGCTTGGCCCAGTACTTC.

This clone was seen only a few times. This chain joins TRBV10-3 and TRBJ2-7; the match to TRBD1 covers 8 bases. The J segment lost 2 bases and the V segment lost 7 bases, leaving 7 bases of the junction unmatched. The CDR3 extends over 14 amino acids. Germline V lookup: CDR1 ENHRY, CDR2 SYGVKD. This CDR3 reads CAITEGQGAYEQYF. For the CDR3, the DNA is TGTGCCATCACCGAAGGACAGGGAGCCTACGAGCAGTACTTC.

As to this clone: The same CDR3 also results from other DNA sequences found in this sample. In DNA form, the CDR3 reads TGTGCCAGCAGTTACCAGAAGACAGGGCCCTATAATTCACCCCTCCACTTT. It codes for CASSYQKTGPYNSPLHF. V usage is TRBV13 and J usage is TRBJ1-6, with 7 bases identical to TRBD1. J lost 2 bases, V lost 6 bases, and 10 bases had no gene match. The CDR3 is 17 residues long. The germline gives CDR1 PRHDT, CDR2 FYEKMQ (reference sequence).

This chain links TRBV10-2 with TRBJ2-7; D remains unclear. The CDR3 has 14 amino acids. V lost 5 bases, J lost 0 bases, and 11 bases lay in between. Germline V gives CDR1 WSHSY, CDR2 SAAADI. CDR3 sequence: CASSQATISYEQYF. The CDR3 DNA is TGCGCCAGCAGTCAAGCTACGATCTCCTACGAGCAGTACTTC.

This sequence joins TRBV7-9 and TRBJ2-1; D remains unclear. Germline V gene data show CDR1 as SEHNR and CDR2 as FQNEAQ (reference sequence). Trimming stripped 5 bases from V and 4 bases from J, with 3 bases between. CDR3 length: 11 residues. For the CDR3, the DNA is TGTGCCAGCAGCCCATACAATGAGCAGTTCTTC. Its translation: CASSPYNEQFF.

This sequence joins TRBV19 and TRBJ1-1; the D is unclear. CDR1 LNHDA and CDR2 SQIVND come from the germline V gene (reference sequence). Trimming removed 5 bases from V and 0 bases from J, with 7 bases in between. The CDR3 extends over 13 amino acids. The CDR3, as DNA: TGTGCCAGTAGTTGGGCCCTGAACACTGAAGCTTTCTTT. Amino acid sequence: CASSWALNTEAFF.

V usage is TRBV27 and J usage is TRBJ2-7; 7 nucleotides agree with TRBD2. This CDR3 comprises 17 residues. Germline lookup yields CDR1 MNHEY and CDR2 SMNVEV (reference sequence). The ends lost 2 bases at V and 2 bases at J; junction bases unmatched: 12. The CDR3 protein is CASSLVGLAAQPYEQYF. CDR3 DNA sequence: TGTGCCAGCAGTTTAGTAGGTCTAGCGGCACAACCCTACGAGCAGTACTTC.

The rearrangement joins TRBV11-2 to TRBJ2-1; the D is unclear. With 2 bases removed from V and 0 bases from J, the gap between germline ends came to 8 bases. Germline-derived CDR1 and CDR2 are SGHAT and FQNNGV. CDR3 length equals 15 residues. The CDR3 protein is CASSLSGSSYNEQFF. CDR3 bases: TGTGCCAGCAGCTTATCAGGAAGCTCCTACAATGAGCAGTTCTTC.

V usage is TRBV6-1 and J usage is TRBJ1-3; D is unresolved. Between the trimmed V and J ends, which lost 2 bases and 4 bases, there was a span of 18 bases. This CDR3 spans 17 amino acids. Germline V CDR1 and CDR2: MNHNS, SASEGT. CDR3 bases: TGTGCCAGCAGTGAAATCTGGTTGAAAACGCGAGGAAACACCATATATTTT. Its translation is CASSEIWLKTRGNTIYF.

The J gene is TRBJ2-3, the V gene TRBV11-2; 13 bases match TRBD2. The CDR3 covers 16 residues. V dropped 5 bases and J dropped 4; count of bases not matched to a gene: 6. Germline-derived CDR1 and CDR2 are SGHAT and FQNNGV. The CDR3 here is CASSARLAGGADTQYF. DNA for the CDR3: TGTGCCAGCAGCGCCAGACTAGCGGGGGGTGCAGATACGCAGTATTTT.

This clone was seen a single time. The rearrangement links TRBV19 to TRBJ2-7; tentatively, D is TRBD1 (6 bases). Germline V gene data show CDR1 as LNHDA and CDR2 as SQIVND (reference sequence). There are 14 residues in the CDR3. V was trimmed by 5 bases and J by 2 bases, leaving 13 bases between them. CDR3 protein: CASSYARGPYEQYF. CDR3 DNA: TGTGCCAGTAGTTATGCCAGGGGACCCTACGAGCAGTACTTC. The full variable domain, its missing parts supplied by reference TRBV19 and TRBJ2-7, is DGGITQSPKYLFRKEGQNVTLSCEQNLNHDAMYWYRQDPGQGLRLIYYSQIVNDFQKGDIAEGYSVSREKKESFPLTVTSAQKNPTAFYLCASSYARGPYEQYFGPGTRLTVT.

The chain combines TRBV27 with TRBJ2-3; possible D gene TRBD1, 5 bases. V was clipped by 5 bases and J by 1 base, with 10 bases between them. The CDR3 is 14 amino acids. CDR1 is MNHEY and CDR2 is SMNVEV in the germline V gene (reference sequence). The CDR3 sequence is CASSPLGGTDTQYF. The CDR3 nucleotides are TGTGCCAGCAGTCCCCTAGGGGGCACAGATACGCAGTATTTT.

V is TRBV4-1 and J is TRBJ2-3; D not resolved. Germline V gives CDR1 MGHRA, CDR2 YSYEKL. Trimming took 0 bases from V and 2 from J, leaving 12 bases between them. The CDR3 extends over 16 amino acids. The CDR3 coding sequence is TGCGCCAGCAGCCAAGATCCTTCGCGGCCCACAGATACGCAGTATTTT. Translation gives CASSQDPSRPTDTQYF.

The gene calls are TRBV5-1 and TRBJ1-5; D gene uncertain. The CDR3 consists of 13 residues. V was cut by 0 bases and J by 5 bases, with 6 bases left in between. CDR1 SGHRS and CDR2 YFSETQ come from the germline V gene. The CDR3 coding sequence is TGCGCCAGCAGCTTGGTCGGGGATCAGCCCCAGCATTTT. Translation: CASSLVGDQPQHF.

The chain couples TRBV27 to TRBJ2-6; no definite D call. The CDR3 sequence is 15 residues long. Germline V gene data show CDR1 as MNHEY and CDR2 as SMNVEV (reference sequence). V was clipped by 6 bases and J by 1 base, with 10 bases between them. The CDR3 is CASRRGRSGANVLTF. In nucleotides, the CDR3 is TGTGCCAGCAGAAGAGGTAGGTCTGGGGCCAACGTCCTGACTTTC.

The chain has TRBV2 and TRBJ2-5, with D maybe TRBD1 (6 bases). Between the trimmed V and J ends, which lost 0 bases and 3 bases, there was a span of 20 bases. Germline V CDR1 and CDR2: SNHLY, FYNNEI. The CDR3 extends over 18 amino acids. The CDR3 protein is CASSEAVGGVDLEETQYF. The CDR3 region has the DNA TGTGCCAGCAGTGAAGCTGTTGGGGGCGTTGATCTGGAAGAGACCCAGTACTTC.

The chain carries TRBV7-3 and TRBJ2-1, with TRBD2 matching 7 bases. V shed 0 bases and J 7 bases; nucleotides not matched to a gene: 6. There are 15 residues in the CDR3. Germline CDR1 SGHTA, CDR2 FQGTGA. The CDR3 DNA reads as TGTGCCAGCAGCTTAACCGGGAGGAGGGAAAATGAGCAGTTCTTC. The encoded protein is CASSLTGRRENEQFF.

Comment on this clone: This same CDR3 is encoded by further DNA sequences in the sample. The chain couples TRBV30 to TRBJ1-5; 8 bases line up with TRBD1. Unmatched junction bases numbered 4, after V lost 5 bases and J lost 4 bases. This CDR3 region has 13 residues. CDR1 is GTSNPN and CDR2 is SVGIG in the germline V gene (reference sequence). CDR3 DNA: TGTGCCTGGGGAACAGGGGGTAATCAGCCCCAGCATTTT. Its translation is CAWGTGGNQPQHF.

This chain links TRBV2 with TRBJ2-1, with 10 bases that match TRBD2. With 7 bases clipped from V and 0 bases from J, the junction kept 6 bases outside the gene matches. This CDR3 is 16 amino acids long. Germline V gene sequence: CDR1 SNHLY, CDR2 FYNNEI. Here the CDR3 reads CASTLSGRSSYNEQFF. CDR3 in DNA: TGTGCCAGCACTCTTAGCGGGAGGAGCTCCTACAATGAGCAGTTCTTC. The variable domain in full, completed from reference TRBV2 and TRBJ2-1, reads EPEVTQTPSHQVTQMGQEVILRCVPISNHLYFYWYRQILGQKVEFLVSFYNNEISEKSEIFDDQFSVERPDGSNFTLKIRSTKLEDSAMYFCASTLSGRSSYNEQFFGPGTRLTVL.

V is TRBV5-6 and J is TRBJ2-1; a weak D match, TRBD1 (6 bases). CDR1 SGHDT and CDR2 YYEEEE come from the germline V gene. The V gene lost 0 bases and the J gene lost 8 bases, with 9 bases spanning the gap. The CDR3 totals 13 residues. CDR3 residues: CASSLVQGHEQFF. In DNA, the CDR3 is TGTGCCAGCAGCTTGGTACAGGGCCATGAGCAGTTCTTC.

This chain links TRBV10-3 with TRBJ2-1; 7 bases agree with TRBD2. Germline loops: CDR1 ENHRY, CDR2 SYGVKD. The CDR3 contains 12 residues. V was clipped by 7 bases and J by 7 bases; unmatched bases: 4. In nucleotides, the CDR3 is TGTGCCATCAACGGGAGGCCGAATGAGCAGTTCTTC. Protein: CAINGRPNEQFF.

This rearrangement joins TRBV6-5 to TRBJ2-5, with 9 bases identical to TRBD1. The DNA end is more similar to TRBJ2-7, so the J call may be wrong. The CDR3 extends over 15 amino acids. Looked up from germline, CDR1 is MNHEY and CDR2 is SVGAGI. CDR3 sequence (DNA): TGTGCCAGCAGTTCCCCGGGACAGGGAAATTACGAGCAGTACTTC. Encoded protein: CASSSPGQGNYEQYF.

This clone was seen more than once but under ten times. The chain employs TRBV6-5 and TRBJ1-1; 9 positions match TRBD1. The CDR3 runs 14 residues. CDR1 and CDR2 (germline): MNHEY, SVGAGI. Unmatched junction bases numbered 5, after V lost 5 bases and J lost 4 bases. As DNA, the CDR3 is TGTGCCAGCAGTCCCGGGACAGGGACCACTGAAGCTTTCTTT. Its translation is CASSPGTGTTEAFF.

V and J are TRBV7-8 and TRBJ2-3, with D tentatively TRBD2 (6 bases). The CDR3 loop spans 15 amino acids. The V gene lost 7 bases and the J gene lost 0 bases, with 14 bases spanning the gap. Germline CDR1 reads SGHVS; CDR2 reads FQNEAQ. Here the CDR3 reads CASTETRSSTDTQYF. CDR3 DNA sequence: TGTGCCAGCACCGAGACTAGATCCAGCACAGATACGCAGTATTTT.